These 13 T cell receptor beta chains were all obtained from the same sample, sequenced in a study of T-cell reconstitution after alpha-beta-depleted transplantation in children. Preparing the TCRbeta library involved the use of unique molecular identifiers. TCRdb re-analysed the PCR reads in MiXCR, keeping a single row per CDR3 protein. The data hold approximately 490,000 distinct CDR3 sequences, with over 9.5% observed a single time. The input for sequencing was PBMCs, taken before TCRalphabeta/CD19-depleted stem cell transplant. These receptors all stem from a child younger than 10 with inherited bone marrow failure, due to receive a stem cell transplant.

There are many counts of this clonotype. V is TRBV27 and J is TRBJ1-1, with D tentatively TRBD1 (5 bases). Germline V gene lookup returns CDR1 MNHEY and CDR2 SMNVEV (reference sequence). This CDR3 has 13 amino acids. V was pared by 3 bases and J by 8 bases, with 13 bases between. The CDR3 spells CASSFFQGYEAFF. The DNA of the CDR3 is TGTGCCAGCAGTTTTTTCCAGGGCTACGAAGCTTTCTTT.

This clonotype was counted at least ten times. The gene calls are TRBV27 and TRBJ2-3, with D tentatively TRBD2 (7 bases). Trimming left V 8 bases short and J 3 bases short, with 24 bases between. The germline gives CDR1 MNHEY, CDR2 SMNVEV (reference sequence). The CDR3 consists of 17 residues. In nucleotides, the CDR3 is TGTGCCAGCCGACGATACCCCGGGGGGAGGGGGACAGATACGCAGTATTTT. This encodes CASRRYPGGRGTDTQYF.

This clonotype was counted at least ten times. The genes are TRBV20-1 and TRBJ2-7, with D possibly being TRBD1 or TRBD2 (5 bases each). Trimming cost V 1 base and J 3 bases, with 10 bases left between them. The CDR3 sequence is 13 residues long. Germline V CDR1 and CDR2: DFQATT, SNEGSKA (reference sequence). The CDR3 DNA reads as TGCAGTGCTAGAGGGTGGGGGAGCTACGAGCAGTACTTC. Translating it yields CSARGWGSYEQYF.

This clonotype was detected ten times or more. The chain uses TRBV6-1 and TRBJ1-5; TRBD1 is a possible D gene (5 bases). Germline V gene sequence: CDR1 MNHNS, CDR2 SASEGT. The CDR3 covers 16 residues. V shed 6 bases and J shed 1 base, with 16 bases lying between them. CDR3 region: CASSKWGGLSNQPQHF. As DNA, the CDR3 is TGTGCCAGCAGCAAGTGGGGGGGACTCAGCAATCAGCCCCAGCATTTT.

This clonotype showed up just a few times. The V call is TRBV7-9, the J call TRBJ2-5, with no clear D. Germline V gene sequence: CDR1 SEHNR, CDR2 FQNEAQ (reference sequence). The CDR3 runs 15 residues. V was shortened by 5 bases and J by 1 base, with 14 bases between the two germline ends. The chain's CDR3 is CASSPVGSPQETQYF. The CDR3 coding sequence is TGTGCCAGCAGCCCAGTGGGATCACCCCAAGAGACCCAGTACTTC.

This clonotype was detected many times. This sequence joins TRBV15 and TRBJ1-4; 7 bases align to TRBD1. Trimming at V came to 3 bases and at J to 4 bases, leaving 5 bases not matched to a gene. The germline gives CDR1 LNHNV, CDR2 YYDKDF (reference sequence). CDR3 length equals 15 residues. The CDR3, as DNA: TGTGCCACCAGCAGGCAGGGGGGCTATAATGAAAAACTGTTTTTT. Amino acid sequence: CATSRQGGYNEKLFF. The full variable domain, in which reference TRBV15 and TRBJ1-4 provide the parts outside the CDR3, is DAMVIQNPRYQVTQFGKPVTLSCSQTLNHNVMYWYQQKSSQAPKLLFHYYDKDFNNEADTPDNFQSRRPNTSFCFLDIRSPGLGDTAMYLCATSRQGGYNEKLFFGSGTQLSVL.

This clonotype has only a few counts. V usage is TRBV7-9 and J usage is TRBJ2-1; TRBD2 matches at 13 bases. Germline V gene lookup returns CDR1 SEHNR and CDR2 FQNEAQ (reference sequence). This CDR3 contains 18 residues. The V and J ends lost 2 bases and 5 bases, in that order; junction bases with no gene match: 9. CDR3 sequence reads: CASSLTKTSGRSHNEQFF. In DNA, the CDR3 is TGTGCCAGCAGCTTAACAAAGACTAGCGGGAGGAGTCACAATGAGCAGTTCTTC.

This clonotype was counted a few times. V is TRBV10-3 and J is TRBJ2-3; 9 bases map to TRBD1. This CDR3 region has 18 residues. The V and J ends lost 5 bases and 3 bases, in that order; junction bases with no gene match: 15. In germline, CDR1 is ENHRY, CDR2 SYGVKD. DNA for the CDR3: TGTGCCATCAGTCTAGGGACAGGGAACCGCCGCGCGACAGATACGCAGTATTTT. Protein sequence: CAISLGTGNRRATDTQYF.

This clonotype was observed many times. The rearrangement links TRBV20-1 to TRBJ2-1; D remains ambiguous. Per germline, CDR1 DFQATT and CDR2 SNEGSKA (reference sequence). The CDR3 totals 14 residues. Trimming removed 3 bases at V and 4 bases at J, with 13 bases between. The CDR3 is CSASLPGGYNEQFF. CDR3 DNA: TGCAGTGCTAGCCTACCTGGTGGGTACAATGAGCAGTTCTTC.

About this clonotype: A much bigger clone sits one base away, suggesting this may be a read error. This sequence joins TRBV29-1 and TRBJ2-1; 9 bases map to TRBD2. The V gene end was trimmed by 1 base and the J gene end by 5 bases; junction bases not matched to a gene: 3. The germline V gene has CDR1 SQVTM and CDR2 ANQGSEA. The CDR3 contains 14 residues. Written as DNA, the CDR3 is TGCAGCGTTGAAGGCGGGAGGGCAAACAATGAGCAGTTCTTC. Protein: CSVEGGRANNEQFF.

Ten or more counts support this clonotype. The chain recombines TRBV27 with TRBJ2-1, with D unresolved. Germline V gene lookup returns CDR1 MNHEY and CDR2 SMNVEV (reference sequence). With 2 bases removed from V and 9 bases from J, the gap between germline ends came to 8 bases. The CDR3 is 12 residues long. Here the CDR3 reads CASSLGVGEQFF. In DNA, the CDR3 is TGTGCCAGCAGTTTAGGAGTGGGTGAGCAGTTCTTC.

The chain has TRBV27 and TRBJ2-4, with D uncertain. Germline loops: CDR1 MNHEY, CDR2 SMNVEV (reference sequence). The CDR3 totals 14 residues. Trimming stripped 2 bases from V and 6 bases from J, with 11 bases between. CDR3: CASSLRQNLNIQYF. The DNA of the CDR3 is TGTGCCAGCAGTTTACGGCAGAACTTAAACATTCAGTACTTC.

In its sample, this clonotype was seen many times. The chain has TRBV4-3 and TRBJ2-1, with TRBD2 matching over 8 bases. Germline V gene data show CDR1 as LGHNA and CDR2 as YSLEER. J was trimmed by 1 base and V by 1 base; bases with no gene match: 6. The CDR3 contains 17 residues. CDR3 loop: CASSQALASGSYNEQFF. For the CDR3, the DNA is TGCGCCAGCAGCCAAGCCCTAGCTAGCGGGTCCTACAATGAGCAGTTCTTC.